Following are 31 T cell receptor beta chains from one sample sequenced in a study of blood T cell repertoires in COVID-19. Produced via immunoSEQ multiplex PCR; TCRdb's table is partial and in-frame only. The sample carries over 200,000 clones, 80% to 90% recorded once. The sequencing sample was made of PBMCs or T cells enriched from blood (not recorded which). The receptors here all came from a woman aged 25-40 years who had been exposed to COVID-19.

For the CDR3, the DNA is TGTGCCAGCAGCTCCGGGGACAGGGCCCACTACGAGCAGTACTTC. It translates to CASSSGDRAHYEQYF. The chain recombines TRBV7-9 with TRBJ2-7; 9 bases fit TRBD1. The trim removed 4 bases at V and 3 bases at J, leaving 7 bases unmatched. CDR1 SEHNR and CDR2 FQNEAQ come from the germline V gene (reference sequence). The CDR3 runs 15 residues.

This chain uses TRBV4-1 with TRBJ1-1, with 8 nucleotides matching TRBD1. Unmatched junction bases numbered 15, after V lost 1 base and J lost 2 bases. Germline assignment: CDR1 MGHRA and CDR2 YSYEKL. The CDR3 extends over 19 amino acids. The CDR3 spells CASSQAEYRTGRFNTEAFF. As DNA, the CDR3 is TGCGCCAGCAGCCAAGCGGAGTACAGGACAGGGCGGTTCAACACTGAAGCTTTCTTT.

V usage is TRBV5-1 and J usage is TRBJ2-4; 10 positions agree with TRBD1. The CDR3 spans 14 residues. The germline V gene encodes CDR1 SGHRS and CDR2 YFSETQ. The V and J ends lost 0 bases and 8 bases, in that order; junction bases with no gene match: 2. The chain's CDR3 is CASSLEGTGDIQYF. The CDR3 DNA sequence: TGCGCCAGCAGCTTGGAAGGGACAGGGGACATTCAGTACTTC.

CDR3 nucleotides: TGCAGCGTTCCTTCGGGGACTAGCGGGAGGGTTTCTTTGGCTGATTACAATGAGCAGTTCTTC. Protein sequence: CSVPSGTSGRVSLADYNEQFF. The chain has TRBV29-1 and TRBJ2-1; 16 nucleotides match TRBD2. CDR1 is SQVTM, CDR2 ANQGSEA, per germline. The CDR3 spans 21 residues. The V gene end was trimmed by 5 bases and the J gene end by 4 bases; junction bases not matched to a gene: 20.

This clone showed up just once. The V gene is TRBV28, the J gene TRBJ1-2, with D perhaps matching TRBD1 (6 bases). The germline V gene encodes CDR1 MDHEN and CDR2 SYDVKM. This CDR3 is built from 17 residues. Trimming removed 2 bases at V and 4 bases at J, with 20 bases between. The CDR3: CASSLGYRGRGIYGYTF. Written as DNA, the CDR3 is TGTGCCAGCAGTTTAGGTTATCGGGGCAGGGGTATCTATGGCTACACCTTC.

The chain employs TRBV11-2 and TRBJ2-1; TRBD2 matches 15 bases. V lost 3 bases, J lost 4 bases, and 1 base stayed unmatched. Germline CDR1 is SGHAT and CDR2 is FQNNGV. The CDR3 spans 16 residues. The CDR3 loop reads CASSFGTSGGYNEQFF. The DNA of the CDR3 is TGTGCCAGCAGCTTCGGGACTAGCGGGGGGTACAATGAGCAGTTCTTC.

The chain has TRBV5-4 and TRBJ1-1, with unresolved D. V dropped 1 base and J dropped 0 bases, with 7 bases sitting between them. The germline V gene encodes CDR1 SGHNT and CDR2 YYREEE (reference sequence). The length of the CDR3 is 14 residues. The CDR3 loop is CASSLPLLNTEAFF. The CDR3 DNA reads TGTGCCAGCAGCTTGCCCCTATTGAACACTGAAGCTTTCTTT.

The CDR3 coding sequence is TGTGCCAGCAGCCGAAGGGGGGGTCCGGCCGAGAACTCTGGAAACACCATATATTTT. Its translation is CASSRRGGPAENSGNTIYF. The chain recombines TRBV6-6 with TRBJ1-3, with D maybe TRBD1 (6 bases). The ends were cut back, 6 bases at V and 0 bases at J, with 24 bases in the middle. In germline, CDR1 is MNHNY, CDR2 SVGAGI (reference sequence). This CDR3 has 19 residues.

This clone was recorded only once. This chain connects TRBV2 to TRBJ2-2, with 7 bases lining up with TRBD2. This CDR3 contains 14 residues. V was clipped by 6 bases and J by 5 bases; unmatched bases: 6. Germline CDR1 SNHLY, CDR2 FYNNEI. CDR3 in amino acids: CASRRTSETGELFF. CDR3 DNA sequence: TGTGCCAGCAGGCGGACTAGTGAGACCGGGGAGCTGTTTTTT.

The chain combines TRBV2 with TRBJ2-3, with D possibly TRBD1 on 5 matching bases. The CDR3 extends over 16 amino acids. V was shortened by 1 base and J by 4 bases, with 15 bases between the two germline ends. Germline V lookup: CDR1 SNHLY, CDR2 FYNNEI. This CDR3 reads CASSEDQGKIADTQYF. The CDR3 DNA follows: TGTGCCAGCAGTGAAGACCAGGGAAAGATCGCAGATACGCAGTATTTT.

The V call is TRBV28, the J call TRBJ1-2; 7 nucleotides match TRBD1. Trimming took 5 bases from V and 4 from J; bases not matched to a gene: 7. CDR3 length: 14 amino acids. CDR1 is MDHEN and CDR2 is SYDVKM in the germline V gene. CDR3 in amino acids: CASSVLRDSYGYTF. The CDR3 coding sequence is TGTGCCAGCAGTGTCCTTCGGGACAGCTATGGCTACACCTTC.

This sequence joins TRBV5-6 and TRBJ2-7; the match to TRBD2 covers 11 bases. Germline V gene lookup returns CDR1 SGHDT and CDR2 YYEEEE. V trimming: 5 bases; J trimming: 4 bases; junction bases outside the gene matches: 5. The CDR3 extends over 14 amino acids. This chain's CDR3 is CASSFTSGSYEQYF. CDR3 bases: TGTGCCAGCAGTTTTACTAGCGGGAGTTACGAGCAGTACTTC.

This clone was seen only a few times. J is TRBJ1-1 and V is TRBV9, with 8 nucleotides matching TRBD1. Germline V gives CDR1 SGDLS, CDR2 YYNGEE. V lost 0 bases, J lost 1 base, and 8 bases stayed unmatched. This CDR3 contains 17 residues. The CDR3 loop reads CASSVGGQGLSNTEAFF. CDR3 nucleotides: TGTGCCAGCAGCGTAGGCGGACAGGGTCTTTCGAACACTGAAGCTTTCTTT.

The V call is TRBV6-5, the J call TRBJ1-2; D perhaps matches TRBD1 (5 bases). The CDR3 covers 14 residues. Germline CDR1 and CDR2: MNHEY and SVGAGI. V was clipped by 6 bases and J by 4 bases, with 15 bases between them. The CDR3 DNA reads TGTGCCAGCAGGGCCGGGGGAACTTCCTATGGCTACACCTTC. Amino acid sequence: CASRAGGTSYGYTF.

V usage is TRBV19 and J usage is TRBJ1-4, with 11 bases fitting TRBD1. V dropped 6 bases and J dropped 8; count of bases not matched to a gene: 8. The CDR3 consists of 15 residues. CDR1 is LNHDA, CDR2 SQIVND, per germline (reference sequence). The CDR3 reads CASSVAGTGGEKLFF. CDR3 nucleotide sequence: TGTGCCAGTAGCGTCGCCGGGACAGGGGGAGAAAAACTGTTTTTT. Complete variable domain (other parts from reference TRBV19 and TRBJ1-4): DGGITQSPKYLFRKEGQNVTLSCEQNLNHDAMYWYRQDPGQGLRLIYYSQIVNDFQKGDIAEGYSVSREKKESFPLTVTSAQKNPTAFYLCASSVAGTGGEKLFFGSGTQLSVL.

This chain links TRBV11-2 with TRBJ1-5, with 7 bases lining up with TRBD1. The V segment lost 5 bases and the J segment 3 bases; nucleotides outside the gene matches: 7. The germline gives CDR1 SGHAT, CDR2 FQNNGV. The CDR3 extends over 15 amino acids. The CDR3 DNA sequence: TGTGCCAGCAGCACCGGGACAGAGAACAATCAGCCCCAGCATTTT. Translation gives CASSTGTENNQPQHF.

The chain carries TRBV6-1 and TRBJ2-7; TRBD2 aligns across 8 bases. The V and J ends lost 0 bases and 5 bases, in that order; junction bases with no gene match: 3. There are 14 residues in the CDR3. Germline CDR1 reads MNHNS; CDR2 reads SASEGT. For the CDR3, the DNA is TGTGCCAGCAGTGAAGCTGCGGGGGGCGACGAGCAGTACTTC. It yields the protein CASSEAAGGDEQYF.

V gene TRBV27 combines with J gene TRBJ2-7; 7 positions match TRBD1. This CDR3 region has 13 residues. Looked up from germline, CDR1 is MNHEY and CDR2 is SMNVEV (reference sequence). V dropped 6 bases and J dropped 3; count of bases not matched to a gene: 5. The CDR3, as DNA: TGTGCCAGCAGATCGACAGGGTACTACGAGCAGTACTTC. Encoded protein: CASRSTGYYEQYF.

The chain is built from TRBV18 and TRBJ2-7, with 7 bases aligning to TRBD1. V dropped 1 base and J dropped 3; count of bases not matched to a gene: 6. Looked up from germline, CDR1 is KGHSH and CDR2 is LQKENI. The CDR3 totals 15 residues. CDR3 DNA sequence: TGTGCCAGCTCACCACGGACAGGACCTATCTACGAGCAGTACTTC. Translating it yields CASSPRTGPIYEQYF.

The CDR3 is CASSLPPLGLAGWELFF. The CDR3 DNA follows: TGTGCCAGCAGTTTGCCACCTTTGGGACTAGCGGGATGGGAGCTGTTTTTT. The V gene is TRBV28, the J gene TRBJ2-2, with TRBD2 matching over 13 bases. After removal of 3 bases from V and 9 bases from J, the junction contained 10 bases not matched to a gene. CDR3 size: 17 residues. Looked up from germline, CDR1 is MDHEN and CDR2 is SYDVKM.

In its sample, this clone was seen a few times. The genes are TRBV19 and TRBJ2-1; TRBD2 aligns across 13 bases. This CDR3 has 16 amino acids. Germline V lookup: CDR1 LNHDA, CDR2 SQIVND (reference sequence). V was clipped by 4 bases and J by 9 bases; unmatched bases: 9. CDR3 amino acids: CASSTRTSGSRSEQFF. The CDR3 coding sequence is TGTGCCAGTAGTACGAGGACTAGCGGGAGTAGGTCTGAGCAGTTCTTC.

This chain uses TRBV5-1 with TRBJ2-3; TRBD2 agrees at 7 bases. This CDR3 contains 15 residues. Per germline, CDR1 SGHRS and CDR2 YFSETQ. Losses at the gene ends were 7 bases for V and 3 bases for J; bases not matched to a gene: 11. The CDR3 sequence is CASGPWAGETDTQYF. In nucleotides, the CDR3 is TGCGCCAGCGGTCCTTGGGCGGGAGAAACAGATACGCAGTATTTT. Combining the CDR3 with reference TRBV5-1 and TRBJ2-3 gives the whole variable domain KAGVTQTPRYLIKTRGQQVTLSCSPISGHRSVSWYQQTPGQGLQFLFEYFSETQRNKGNFPGRFSGRQFSNSRSEMNVSTLELGDSALYLCASGPWAGETDTQYFGPGTRLTVL.

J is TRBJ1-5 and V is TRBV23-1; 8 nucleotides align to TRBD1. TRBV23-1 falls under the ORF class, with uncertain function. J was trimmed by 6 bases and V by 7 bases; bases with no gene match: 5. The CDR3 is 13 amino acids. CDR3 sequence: CASIEQGVQPQHF. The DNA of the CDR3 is TGCGCCAGCATCGAACAGGGGGTTCAGCCCCAGCATTTT.

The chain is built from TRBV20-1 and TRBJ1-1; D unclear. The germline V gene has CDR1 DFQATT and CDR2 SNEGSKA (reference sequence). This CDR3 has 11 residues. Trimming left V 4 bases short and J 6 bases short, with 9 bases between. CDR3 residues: CSAILPPEAFF. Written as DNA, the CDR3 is TGCAGTGCTATACTCCCACCTGAAGCTTTCTTT.

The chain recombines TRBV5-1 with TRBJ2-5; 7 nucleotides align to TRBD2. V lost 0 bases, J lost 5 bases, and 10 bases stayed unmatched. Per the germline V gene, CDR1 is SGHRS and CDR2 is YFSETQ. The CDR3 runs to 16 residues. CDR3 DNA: TGCGCCAGCAGCTTGGAGGCGATGGGGGGAGGGGAGACCCAGTACTTC. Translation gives CASSLEAMGGGETQYF.

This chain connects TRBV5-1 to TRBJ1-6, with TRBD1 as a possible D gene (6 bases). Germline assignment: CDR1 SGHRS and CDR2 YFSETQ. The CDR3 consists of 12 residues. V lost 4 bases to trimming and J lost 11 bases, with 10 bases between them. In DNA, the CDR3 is TGCGCCAGCAGCCACGGGACAACACCCCTCCACTTT. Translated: CASSHGTTPLHF. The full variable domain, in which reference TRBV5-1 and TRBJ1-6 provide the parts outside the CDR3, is KAGVTQTPRYLIKTRGQQVTLSCSPISGHRSVSWYQQTPGQGLQFLFEYFSETQRNKGNFPGRFSGRQFSNSRSEMNVSTLELGDSALYLCASSHGTTPLHFGNGTRLTVT.

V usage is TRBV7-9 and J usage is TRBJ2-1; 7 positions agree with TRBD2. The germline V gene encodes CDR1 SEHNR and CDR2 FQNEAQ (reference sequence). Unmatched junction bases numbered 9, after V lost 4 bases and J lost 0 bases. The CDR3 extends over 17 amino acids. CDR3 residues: CASSSARGVSSYNEQFF. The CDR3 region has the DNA TGTGCCAGCAGCTCGGCCCGGGGGGTGAGCTCCTACAATGAGCAGTTCTTC.

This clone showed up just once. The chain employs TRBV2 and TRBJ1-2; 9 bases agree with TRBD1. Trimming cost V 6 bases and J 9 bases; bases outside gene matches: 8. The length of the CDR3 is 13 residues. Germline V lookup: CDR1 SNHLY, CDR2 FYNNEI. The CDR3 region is CASRGQGITRYTF. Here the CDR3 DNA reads TGTGCCAGCAGGGGACAGGGAATTACTCGCTACACCTTC. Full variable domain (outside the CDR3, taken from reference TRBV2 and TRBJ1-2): EPEVTQTPSHQVTQMGQEVILRCVPISNHLYFYWYRQILGQKVEFLVSFYNNEISEKSEIFDDQFSVERPDGSNFTLKIRSTKLEDSAMYFCASRGQGITRYTFGSGTRLTVV.

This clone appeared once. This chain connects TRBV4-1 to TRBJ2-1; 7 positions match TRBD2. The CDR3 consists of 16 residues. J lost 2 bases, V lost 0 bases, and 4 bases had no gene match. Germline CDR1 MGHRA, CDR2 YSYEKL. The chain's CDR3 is CASSQEFSGPYNEQFF. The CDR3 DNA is TGCGCCAGCAGCCAAGAATTTAGCGGGCCCTACAATGAGCAGTTCTTC.

CDR3 sequence reads: CASSVGGRISDTQYF. The CDR3 nucleotides are TGTGCCAGCAGCGTAGGCGGGAGGATTTCAGATACGCAGTATTTT. The chain uses TRBV9 and TRBJ2-3; 8 nucleotides agree with TRBD2. CDR1 and CDR2 (germline): SGDLS, YYNGEE. V was clipped by 0 bases and J by 4 bases; unmatched bases: 4. The CDR3 covers 15 residues.

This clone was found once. The CDR3 region has the DNA TGTGCCAGCAGTCCATACCGGACGACTAGCTACACCTTC. As protein: CASSPYRTTSYTF. The chain employs TRBV28 and TRBJ1-2; D is ambiguous. The V gene lost 5 bases and the J gene lost 9 bases, with 16 bases spanning the gap. Germline CDR1 and CDR2: MDHEN and SYDVKM. There are 13 residues in the CDR3.